Below are 30 T cell receptor beta chains sequenced from a single sample in a study of T cells in Graves' hyperthyroidism and ophthalmopathy. TCR beta CDR3 regions were amplified from RNA. In the first-round RT-PCR of the TCR CDR3, the HTBI primer set was used. TCRdb fed the multiplex PCR reads into MiXCR, producing one record per CDR3 protein. Here the sample spans 550,000 to 800,000 distinct CDR3 sequences, 17% being singletons. The sequencing sample was made of blood. Every receptor here comes from a man aged 50 or older with Graves' hyperthyroidism.

The chain is built from TRBV6-1 and TRBJ1-1, with 8 bases lining up with TRBD1. J was trimmed by 0 bases and V by 6 bases; bases with no gene match: 12. The CDR3 is 17 residues long. Germline V gene data show CDR1 as MNHNS and CDR2 as SASEGT. The CDR3 protein is CASRQTDRVKMNTEAFF. CDR3 nucleotides: TGTGCCAGCAGACAAACGGACAGGGTGAAGATGAACACTGAAGCTTTCTTT.

This clonotype was seen a handful of times. The rearrangement uses TRBV7-9 and TRBJ2-1; 12 nucleotides match TRBD2. The CDR3 runs to 16 residues. Germline lookup yields CDR1 SEHNR and CDR2 FQNEAQ (reference sequence). J gave up 7 bases and V 5 bases, and 9 bases lay outside the gene matches. The CDR3 sequence: CASSGSGLAGLNEQFF. In DNA form, the CDR3 reads TGTGCCAGCAGCGGTAGTGGACTAGCGGGATTAAATGAGCAGTTCTTC.

This clonotype was counted ten times or more. The chain is built from TRBV28 and TRBJ1-2, with unresolved D. The CDR3 runs to 14 residues. The V end lost 8 bases, the J end lost 0 bases, and 13 bases lay between the germline ends. Germline lookup yields CDR1 MDHEN and CDR2 SYDVKM. The CDR3 sequence: CASRPAQTNYGYTF. The CDR3 nucleotides read TGTGCCAGCCGGCCAGCCCAGACTAACTATGGCTACACCTTC.

The J gene is TRBJ2-2, the V gene TRBV7-3; 9 positions match TRBD1. V shed 5 bases and J 0 bases; nucleotides not matched to a gene: 10. CDR1 is SGHTA, CDR2 FQGTGA, per germline. This CDR3 is 18 amino acids long. CDR3 protein: CASSLNLQGASNTGELFF. CDR3 DNA: TGTGCCAGCAGCCTTAATCTACAGGGGGCATCGAACACCGGGGAGCTGTTTTTT.

This clonotype appeared many times. This chain joins TRBV10-3 and TRBJ1-5, with 10 nucleotides matching TRBD1. The J segment lost 5 bases and the V segment lost 5 bases, leaving 3 bases of the junction unmatched. Germline CDR1 ENHRY, CDR2 SYGVKD. This CDR3 has 14 amino acids. The chain's CDR3 is CAISLGQGDQPQHF. In DNA form, the CDR3 reads TGTGCCATCAGTCTCGGACAGGGGGATCAGCCCCAGCATTTT.

The chain carries TRBV19 and TRBJ2-5; 8 nucleotides align to TRBD2. The CDR3 contains 16 residues. The V gene end was trimmed by 6 bases and the J gene end by 2 bases; junction bases not matched to a gene: 11. Germline V gene sequence: CDR1 LNHDA, CDR2 SQIVND (reference sequence). DNA of the CDR3: TGTGCCAGTAGAGATATTTATAGCGGGGAACAAGAGACCCAGTACTTC. Amino acid sequence: CASRDIYSGEQETQYF.

J is TRBJ1-5 and V is TRBV28; a possible D gene is TRBD1 (5 bases). V was cut by 8 bases and J by 5 bases, with 16 bases left in between. The length of the CDR3 is 14 residues. Germline V CDR1 and CDR2: MDHEN, SYDVKM. The CDR3 spells CASRGKNYDQPQHF. In nucleotides, the CDR3 is TGTGCCAGCCGGGGGAAAAACTACGATCAGCCCCAGCATTTT.

This clonotype was seen a handful of times. The rearrangement links TRBV6-2 or TRBV6-3 to TRBJ2-2; D is undetermined. The CDR3 has 16 amino acids. CDR1 is MNHEY and CDR2 is SVGEGT in the germline V gene. V was trimmed by 2 bases and J by 2 bases, leaving 12 bases between them. Here the CDR3 DNA reads TGTGCCAGCAGTTACGGGGTGGGAAGCAACACCGGGGAGCTGTTTTTT. It encodes CASSYGVGSNTGELFF.

This clonotype was picked up many times. This chain's CDR3 is CASRRGRMDGYTF. The CDR3 nucleotides are TGTGCCAGCCGCAGGGGGCGCATGGACGGCTACACCTTC. This rearrangement joins TRBV5-6 to TRBJ1-2; 8 bases are a match to TRBD1. The V gene end was trimmed by 7 bases and the J gene end by 8 bases; junction bases not matched to a gene: 10. The CDR3 runs to 13 residues. CDR1 is SGHDT and CDR2 is YYEEEE in the germline V gene.

This clonotype appeared many times. This sequence joins TRBV7-2 and TRBJ2-5; TRBD2 aligns across 9 bases. The V gene end was trimmed by 1 base and the J gene end by 3 bases; junction bases not matched to a gene: 3. The CDR3 totals 15 residues. The germline gives CDR1 SGHTA, CDR2 FQGNSA. CDR3 sequence (DNA): TGTGCCAGCAGCTTAGATAGCGGGAGAGAAGAGACCCAGTACTTC. Encoded protein: CASSLDSGREETQYF.

The V and J genes are TRBV20-1 and TRBJ2-2; 7 bases line up with TRBD2. The CDR3 spans 14 residues. CDR1 and CDR2 from the germline V gene are DFQATT and SNEGSKA (reference sequence). The V and J ends lost 6 bases and 2 bases, in that order; junction bases with no gene match: 6. The CDR3 DNA follows: TGCAGTGCCCATGGCGGGGGTAACACCGGGGAGCTGTTTTTT. It codes for CSAHGGGNTGELFF.

This clonotype was seen many times. V gene TRBV27 combines with J gene TRBJ2-1, with 7 bases aligning to TRBD2. In germline, CDR1 is MNHEY, CDR2 SMNVEV (reference sequence). The CDR3 is made up of 15 amino acids. Trimming cost V 4 bases and J 8 bases; bases outside gene matches: 11. The CDR3 nucleotides are TGTGCCAGCAGTTCTTCCGGCGGGAGCTTCGATGAGCAGTTCTTC. Translated, it gives CASSSSGGSFDEQFF.

This clonotype has ten or more counts. V gene TRBV7-3 combines with J gene TRBJ2-1; 10 nucleotides line up with TRBD1. After removal of 5 bases from V and 9 bases from J, the junction contained 7 bases not matched to a gene. The CDR3 has 14 residues. CDR1 SGHTA and CDR2 FQGTGA come from the germline V gene. CDR3 sequence reads: CASSRRQGAGEQFF. In nucleotides, the CDR3 is TGTGCCAGCAGCCGACGACAGGGGGCCGGTGAGCAGTTCTTC.

Note on this clonotype: This may be a read error: a much more frequent sequence differs by one nucleotide. This sequence joins TRBV5-6 and TRBJ1-1; TRBD1 might be the D (5 bases). There are 15 residues in the CDR3. The germline V gene has CDR1 SGHDT and CDR2 YYEEEE. The V gene lost 0 bases and the J gene lost 4 bases, with 13 bases spanning the gap. Written as DNA, the CDR3 is TGTGCCAGCAGCTTGGGAGGCAGGGCGCCCACTGAAGCTTTCTTT. Residues: CASSLGGRAPTEAFF.

In this sample, this clonotype turned up many times. V gene TRBV12-3 or TRBV12-4 combines with J gene TRBJ1-5; D is unclear. Trimming stripped 4 bases from V and 1 base from J, with 8 bases between. There are 14 residues in the CDR3. CDR3 DNA: TGTGCCAGCAGTTATGGCAGCAGCAATCAGCCCCAGCATTTT. Protein: CASSYGSSNQPQHF.

The chain combines TRBV18 with TRBJ1-2, with 7 bases fitting TRBD1. From germline, CDR1 is KGHSH and CDR2 LQKENI. The CDR3 is 13 amino acids. Losses at the gene ends were 5 bases for V and 6 bases for J; bases not matched to a gene: 6. This chain's CDR3 is CASSFDREDGYTF. The DNA of the CDR3 is TGTGCCAGCTCATTCGACAGGGAAGATGGCTACACCTTC.

This clonotype has a count of ten or more. The V gene is TRBV20-1, the J gene TRBJ2-7; 8 nucleotides align to TRBD2. CDR3 length equals 15 residues. J gave up 0 bases and V 5 bases, and 9 bases lay outside the gene matches. Germline lookup yields CDR1 DFQATT and CDR2 SNEGSKA (reference sequence). The CDR3 coding sequence is TGCAGTGCTGTTCCTGAGCGGGAGTTCTCCTACGAGCAGTACTTC. It yields the protein CSAVPEREFSYEQYF.

The table lists this clonotype with a few counts. The rearrangement links TRBV9 to TRBJ2-7; 8 bases align to TRBD1. V lost 2 bases, J lost 6 bases, and 4 bases stayed unmatched. The length of the CDR3 is 13 residues. The germline gives CDR1 SGDLS, CDR2 YYNGEE. The CDR3 sequence is CASSVDRGGEQYF. The CDR3, as DNA: TGTGCCAGCAGCGTTGACAGGGGTGGCGAGCAGTACTTC. Variable domain in full (rest from reference TRBV9 and TRBJ2-7): DSGVTQTPKHLITATGQRVTLRCSPRSGDLSVYWYQQSLDQGLQFLIQYYNGEERAKGNILERFSAQQFPDLHSELNLSSLELGDSALYFCASSVDRGGEQYFGPGTRLTVT.

This clonotype was found many times. A single base separates this from a much larger clone, so it may be a read error. The rearrangement joins TRBV2 to TRBJ1-4; no reliable D call. Germline CDR1 reads SNHLY; CDR2 reads FYNNEI. Between the trimmed V and J ends, which lost 4 bases and 5 bases, there was a span of 14 bases. CDR3 size: 15 residues. The CDR3 DNA reads as TGTGCCAGCAGTGGAGGCCGCGGAGTCAATGAAAAACTGTTTTTT. It is translated as CASSGGRGVNEKLFF.

This clonotype came up many times. This rearrangement joins TRBV2 to TRBJ2-3, with 11 nucleotides matching TRBD2. The V gene end was trimmed by 8 bases and the J gene end by 4 bases; junction bases not matched to a gene: 2. Germline CDR1 and CDR2: SNHLY and FYNNEI. There are 13 residues in the CDR3. In DNA, the CDR3 is TGTGCCAGCGGGGGACTAGCGGCAGATACGCAGTATTTT. Translating gives CASGGLAADTQYF.

This clonotype occurred a few times. This chain links TRBV5-1 with TRBJ1-1; tentative D call: TRBD1 (5 bases). V lost 8 bases and J 0 bases, leaving 14 bases between the germline ends. Germline V CDR1 and CDR2: SGHRS, YFSETQ. CDR3 length equals 14 residues. CDR3 coding DNA: TGCGCCAGGGGACGGGGATATATGAACACTGAAGCTTTCTTT. This translates into CARGRGYMNTEAFF. Full variable domain (rest looked up from reference TRBV5-1 and TRBJ1-1): KAGVTQTPRYLIKTRGQQVTLSCSPISGHRSVSWYQQTPGQGLQFLFEYFSETQRNKGNFPGRFSGRQFSNSRSEMNVSTLELGDSALYLCARGRGYMNTEAFFGQGTRLTVV.

This clonotype was counted many times. This chain links TRBV7-6 with TRBJ2-1; 13 nucleotides match TRBD2. CDR3 length: 16 amino acids. Looked up from germline, CDR1 is SGHVS and CDR2 is FNYEAQ. V gave up 5 bases and J gave up 6 bases; unmatched junction bases: 7. CDR3 protein: CASSPGGTSGTNEQFF. DNA of the CDR3: TGTGCCAGCAGCCCCGGGGGGACTAGCGGGACCAATGAGCAGTTCTTC.

Many counts were recorded for this clonotype. Written as DNA, the CDR3 is TGCAGTGCTAGTCATTTCCGCTTAACAGGGGTGTACGAGCAGTACTTC. Encoded protein: CSASHFRLTGVYEQYF. The rearrangement joins TRBV20-1 to TRBJ2-7, with 7 bases fitting TRBD1. This CDR3 comprises 16 residues. Germline V gene data show CDR1 as DFQATT and CDR2 as SNEGSKA (reference sequence). The J segment lost 4 bases and the V segment lost 3 bases, leaving 15 bases of the junction unmatched.

In this sample, this clonotype turned up many times. This sequence joins TRBV11-2 and TRBJ2-3; the match to TRBD2 covers 10 bases. The CDR3 has 18 amino acids. Germline CDR1 is SGHAT and CDR2 is FQNNGV. V gave up 1 base and J gave up 2 bases; unmatched junction bases: 9. The CDR3 sequence is CASSLVSPAGGYTDTQYF. The CDR3, as DNA: TGTGCCAGCAGCTTAGTAAGCCCAGCGGGAGGGTACACAGATACGCAGTATTTT. Based on the CDR3 plus reference TRBV11-2 and TRBJ2-3, the full variable domain is EAGVAQSPRYKIIEKRQSVAFWCNPISGHATLYWYQQILGQGPKLLIQFQNNGVVDDSQLPKDRFSAERLKGVDSTLKIQPAKLEDSAVYLCASSLVSPAGGYTDTQYFGPGTRLTVL.

This clonotype appeared a few times. This chain connects TRBV3-1 to TRBJ2-1; 7 nucleotides line up with TRBD2. The CDR3 totals 12 residues. Germline CDR1 is LGHDT and CDR2 is YNNKEL (reference sequence). Trimming took 0 bases from V and 15 from J; bases not matched to a gene: 5. The CDR3 sequence: CASSQEGGIRFF. As DNA, the CDR3 is TGTGCCAGCAGCCAAGAGGGAGGGATAAGGTTCTTC.

This chain uses TRBV29-1 with TRBJ1-1; D gene uncertain. Trimming shortened V by 7 bases and J by 0 bases, and 9 bases separated the two germline ends. The V gene's germline CDR1 is SQVTM and CDR2 ANQGSEA. The CDR3 extends over 12 amino acids. The CDR3 protein is CSAEGLNTEAFF. The CDR3 DNA follows: TGCAGCGCCGAAGGCCTGAACACTGAAGCTTTCTTT.

This clonotype has at least ten counts. V is TRBV11-2 and J is TRBJ2-7, with D unclear. V gave up 2 bases and J gave up 6 bases, with 14 bases separating them. Germline CDR1 is SGHAT and CDR2 is FQNNGV. The CDR3 runs 14 residues. The DNA for the CDR3 is TGTGCCAGCAGCTTACGGTCCTCCATCTCCGAGCAGTACTTC. Its translation: CASSLRSSISEQYF.

The chain uses TRBV20-1 and TRBJ2-1, with TRBD1 as a possible D gene (6 bases). Trimming removed 4 bases from V and 7 bases from J, with 20 bases in between. Germline assignment: CDR1 DFQATT and CDR2 SNEGSKA (reference sequence). The CDR3 has 15 amino acids. This CDR3 reads CSAIPYREQGNEQFF. The CDR3 coding sequence is TGCAGTGCTATTCCTTACAGGGAACAAGGGAATGAGCAGTTCTTC.

The chain links TRBV28 to TRBJ1-5; TRBD1 matches at 10 bases. V trimming: 4 bases; J trimming: 1 base; junction bases outside the gene matches: 4. Germline V CDR1 and CDR2: MDHEN, SYDVKM. The CDR3 totals 16 residues. CDR3 sequence: CASSWGQGSSNQPQHF. The CDR3 nucleotides read TGTGCCAGCAGTTGGGGACAGGGGTCGAGCAATCAGCCCCAGCATTTT.

This clonotype occurred many times. The V and J genes are TRBV29-1 and TRBJ2-1, with 13 bases lining up with TRBD2. With 6 bases clipped from V and 0 bases from J, the junction kept 11 bases outside the gene matches. Germline CDR1 SQVTM, CDR2 ANQGSEA. This CDR3 is built from 18 residues. The CDR3 sequence is CSVTTSGRSGSSYNEQFF. CDR3 DNA: TGCAGCGTAACGACTAGCGGGAGGTCTGGGAGCTCCTACAATGAGCAGTTCTTC.